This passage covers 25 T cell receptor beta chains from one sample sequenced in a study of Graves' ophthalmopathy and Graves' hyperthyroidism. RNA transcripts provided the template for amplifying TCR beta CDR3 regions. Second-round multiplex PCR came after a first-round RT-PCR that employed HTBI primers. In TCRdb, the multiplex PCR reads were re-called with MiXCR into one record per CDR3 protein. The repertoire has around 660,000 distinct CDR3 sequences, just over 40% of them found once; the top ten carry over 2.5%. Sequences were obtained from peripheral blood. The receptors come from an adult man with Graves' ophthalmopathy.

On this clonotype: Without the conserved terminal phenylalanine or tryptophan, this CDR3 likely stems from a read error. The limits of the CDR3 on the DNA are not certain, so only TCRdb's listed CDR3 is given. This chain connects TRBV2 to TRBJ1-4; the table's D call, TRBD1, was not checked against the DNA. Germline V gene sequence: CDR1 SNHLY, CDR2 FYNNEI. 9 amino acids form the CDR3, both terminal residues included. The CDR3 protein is CASSGGFGV.

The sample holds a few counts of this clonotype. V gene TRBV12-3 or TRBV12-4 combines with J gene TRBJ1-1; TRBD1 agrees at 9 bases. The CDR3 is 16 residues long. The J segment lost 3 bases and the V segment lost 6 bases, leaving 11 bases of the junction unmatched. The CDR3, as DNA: TGTGCCAGCAGGTACAACAGGGGGCGCAGGGACACTGAAGCTTTCTTT. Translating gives CASRYNRGRRDTEAFF.

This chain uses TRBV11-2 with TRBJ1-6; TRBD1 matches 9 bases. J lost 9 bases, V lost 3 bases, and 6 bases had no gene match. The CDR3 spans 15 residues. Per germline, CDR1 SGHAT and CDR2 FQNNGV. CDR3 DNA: TGTGCCAGCAGCTTGGAAGCGGACAGGGGTTCACCCCTCCACTTT. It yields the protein CASSLEADRGSPLHF.

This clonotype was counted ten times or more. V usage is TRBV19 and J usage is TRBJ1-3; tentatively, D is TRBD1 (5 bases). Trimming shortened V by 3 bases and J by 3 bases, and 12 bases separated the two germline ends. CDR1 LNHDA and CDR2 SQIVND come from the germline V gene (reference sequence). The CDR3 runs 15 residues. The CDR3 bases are TGTGCCAGTAGTATCGGACAACTCGATGGAAACACCATATATTTT. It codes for CASSIGQLDGNTIYF.

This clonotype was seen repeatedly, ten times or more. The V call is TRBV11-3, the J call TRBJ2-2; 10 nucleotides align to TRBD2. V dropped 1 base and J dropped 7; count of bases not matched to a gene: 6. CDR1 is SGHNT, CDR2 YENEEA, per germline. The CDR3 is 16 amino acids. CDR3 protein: CASSLVLAGVNGELFF. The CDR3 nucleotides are TGTGCCAGCAGCTTAGTCCTAGCGGGAGTCAACGGGGAGCTGTTTTTT.

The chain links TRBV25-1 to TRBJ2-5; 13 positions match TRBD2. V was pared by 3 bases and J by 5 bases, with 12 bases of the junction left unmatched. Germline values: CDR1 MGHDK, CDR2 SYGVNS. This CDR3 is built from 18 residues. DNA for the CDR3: TGTGCCAGCAGTGATGAACCACTAGCGGGAGGGCCAGGGGAGACCCAGTACTTC. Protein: CASSDEPLAGGPGETQYF.

In DNA form, the CDR3 reads TGTGCCAGCAGCTTAGGACCGGGACGTTACTCTGGAAACACCATATATTTT. Protein: CASSLGPGRYSGNTIYF. The rearrangement links TRBV11-2 to TRBJ1-3; D possibly corresponds to TRBD1 (5 bases). CDR1 is SGHAT and CDR2 is FQNNGV in the germline V gene. V shed 1 base and J shed 0 bases, with 13 bases lying between them. This CDR3 is built from 17 residues.

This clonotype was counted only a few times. The CDR3 sequence: CASGLQGNEQYF. The CDR3 DNA is TGTGCTAGTGGTTTACAGGGCAACGAGCAGTACTTC. The rearrangement links TRBV12-5 to TRBJ2-7; tentatively, D is TRBD1 (6 bases). The CDR3 has 12 residues. With 3 bases removed from V and 5 bases from J, the gap between germline ends came to 8 bases. The V gene's germline CDR1 is LGHNT and CDR2 FRNRAP. Complete variable domain (other parts from reference TRBV12-5 and TRBJ2-7): DARVTQTPRHKVTEMGQEVTMRCQPILGHNTVFWYRQTMMQGLELLAYFRNRAPLDDSGMPKDRFSAEMPDATLATLKIQPSEPRDSAVYFCASGLQGNEQYFGPGTRLTVT.

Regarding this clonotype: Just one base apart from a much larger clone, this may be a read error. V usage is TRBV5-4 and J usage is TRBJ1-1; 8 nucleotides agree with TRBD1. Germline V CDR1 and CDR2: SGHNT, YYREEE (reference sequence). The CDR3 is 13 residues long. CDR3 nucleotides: TGTGCCGGCAGCTTGGACAGGGACTTTGAAGCTTTCTTT. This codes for CAGSLDRDFEAFF.

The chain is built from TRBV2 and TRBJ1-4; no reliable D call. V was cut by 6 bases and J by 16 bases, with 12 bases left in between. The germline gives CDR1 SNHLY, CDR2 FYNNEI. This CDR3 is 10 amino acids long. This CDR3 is CASRRWLRFF. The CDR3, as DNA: TGTGCCAGCAGGAGATGGTTACGGTTTTTT.

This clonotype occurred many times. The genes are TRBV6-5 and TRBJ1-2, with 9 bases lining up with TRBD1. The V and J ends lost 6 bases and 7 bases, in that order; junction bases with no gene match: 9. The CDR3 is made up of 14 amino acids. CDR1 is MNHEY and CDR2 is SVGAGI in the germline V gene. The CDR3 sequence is CASRPGQGSSGYTF. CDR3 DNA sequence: TGTGCCAGCAGACCGGGACAGGGATCGTCTGGCTACACCTTC.

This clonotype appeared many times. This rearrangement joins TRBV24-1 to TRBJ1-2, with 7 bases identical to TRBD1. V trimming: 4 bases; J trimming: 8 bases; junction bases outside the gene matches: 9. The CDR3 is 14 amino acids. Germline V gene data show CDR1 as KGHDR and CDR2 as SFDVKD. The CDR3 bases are TGTGCCACCAGTGACTGGGACAGTAATGGCGGCTACACCTTC. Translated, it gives CATSDWDSNGGYTF.

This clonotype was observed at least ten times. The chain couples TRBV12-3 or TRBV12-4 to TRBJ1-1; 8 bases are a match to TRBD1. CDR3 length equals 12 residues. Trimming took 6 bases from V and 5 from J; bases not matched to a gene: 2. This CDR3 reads CASSRTGTEAFF. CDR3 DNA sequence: TGTGCCAGCAGCCGGACAGGGACTGAAGCTTTCTTT.

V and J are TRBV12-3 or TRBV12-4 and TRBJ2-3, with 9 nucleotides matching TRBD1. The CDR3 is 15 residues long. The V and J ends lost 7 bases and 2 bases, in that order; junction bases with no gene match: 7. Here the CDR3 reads CASTIGTGSTDTQYF. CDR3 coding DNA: TGTGCCAGCACTATTGGGACAGGGTCCACAGATACGCAGTATTTT.

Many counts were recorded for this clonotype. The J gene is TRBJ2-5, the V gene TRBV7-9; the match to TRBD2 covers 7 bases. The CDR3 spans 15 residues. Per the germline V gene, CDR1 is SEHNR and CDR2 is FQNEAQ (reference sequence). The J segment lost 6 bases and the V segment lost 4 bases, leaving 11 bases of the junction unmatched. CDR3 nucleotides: TGTGCCAGCAGCTCCGGGGGGACTACCAAGAAGACCCAGTACTTC. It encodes CASSSGGTTKKTQYF.

The CDR3 DNA sequence: TGTGCCAGCAGCTTGGACAACTTCCAAGAGACCCAGTACTTC. It translates to CASSLDNFQETQYF. The chain carries TRBV5-6 and TRBJ2-5; D is ambiguous. This CDR3 spans 14 amino acids. V was shortened by 0 bases and J by 1 base, with 7 bases between the two germline ends. Germline V gene data show CDR1 as SGHDT and CDR2 as YYEEEE.

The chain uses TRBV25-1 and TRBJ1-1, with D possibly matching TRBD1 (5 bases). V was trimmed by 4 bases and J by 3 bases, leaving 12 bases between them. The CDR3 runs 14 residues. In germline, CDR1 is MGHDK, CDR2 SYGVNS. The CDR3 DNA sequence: TGTGCCAGCAGTGCTAGAGAAGGGGACACTGAAGCTTTCTTT. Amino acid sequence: CASSAREGDTEAFF.

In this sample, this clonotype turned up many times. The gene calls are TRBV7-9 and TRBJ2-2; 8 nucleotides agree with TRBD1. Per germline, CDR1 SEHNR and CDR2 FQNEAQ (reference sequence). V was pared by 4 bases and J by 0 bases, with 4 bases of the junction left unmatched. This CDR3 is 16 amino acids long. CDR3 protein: CASSYGTGANTGELFF. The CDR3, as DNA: TGTGCCAGCAGCTACGGGACAGGAGCGAACACCGGGGAGCTGTTTTTT.

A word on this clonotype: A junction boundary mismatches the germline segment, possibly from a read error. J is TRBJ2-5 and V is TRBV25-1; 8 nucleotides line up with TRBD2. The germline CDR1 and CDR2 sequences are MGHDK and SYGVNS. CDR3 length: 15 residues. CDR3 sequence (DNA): TGTGCGAGCAGTGACCCGGGAGGGCCTGGGGAGACCCAGTACTTC. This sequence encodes CASSDPGGPGETQYF.

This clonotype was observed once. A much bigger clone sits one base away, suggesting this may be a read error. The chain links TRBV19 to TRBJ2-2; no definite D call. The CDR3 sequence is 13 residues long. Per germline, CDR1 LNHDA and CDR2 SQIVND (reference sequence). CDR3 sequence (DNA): TGTGCCGGTAGTTTTGAGTACACCGGGGAGCTGTTTTTT. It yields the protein CAGSFEYTGELFF.

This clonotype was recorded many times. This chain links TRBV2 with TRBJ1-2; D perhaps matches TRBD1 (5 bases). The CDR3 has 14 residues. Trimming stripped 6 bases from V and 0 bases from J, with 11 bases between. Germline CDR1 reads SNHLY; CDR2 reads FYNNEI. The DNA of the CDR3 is TGTGCCAGCAGGGGGGGAAAAACTAACTATGGCTACACCTTC. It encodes CASRGGKTNYGYTF. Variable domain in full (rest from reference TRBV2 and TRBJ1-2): EPEVTQTPSHQVTQMGQEVILRCVPISNHLYFYWYRQILGQKVEFLVSFYNNEISEKSEIFDDQFSVERPDGSNFTLKIRSTKLEDSAMYFCASRGGKTNYGYTFGSGTRLTVV.

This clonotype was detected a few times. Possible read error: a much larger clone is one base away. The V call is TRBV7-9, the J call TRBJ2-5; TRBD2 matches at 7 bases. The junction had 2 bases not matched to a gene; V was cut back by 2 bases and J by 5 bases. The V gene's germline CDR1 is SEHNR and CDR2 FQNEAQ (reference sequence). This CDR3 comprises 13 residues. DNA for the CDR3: TGTGCCAGCAGCTTATTACTAGCGGAGACCCAGTACTTC. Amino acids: CASSLLLAETQYF.

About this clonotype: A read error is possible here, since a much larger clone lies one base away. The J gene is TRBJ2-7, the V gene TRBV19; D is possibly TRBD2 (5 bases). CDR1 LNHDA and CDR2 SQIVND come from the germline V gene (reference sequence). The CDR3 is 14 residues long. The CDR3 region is CACSNPSGGHEQYF. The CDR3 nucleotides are TGTGCCTGTAGTAACCCCAGCGGTGGTCACGAGCAGTACTTC.

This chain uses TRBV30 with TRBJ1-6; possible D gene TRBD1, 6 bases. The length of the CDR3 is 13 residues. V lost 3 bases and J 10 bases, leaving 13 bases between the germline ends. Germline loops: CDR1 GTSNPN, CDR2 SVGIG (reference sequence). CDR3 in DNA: TGTGCCTGGAGGGGACATTCAGGGTCACCCCTCCACTTT. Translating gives CAWRGHSGSPLHF.

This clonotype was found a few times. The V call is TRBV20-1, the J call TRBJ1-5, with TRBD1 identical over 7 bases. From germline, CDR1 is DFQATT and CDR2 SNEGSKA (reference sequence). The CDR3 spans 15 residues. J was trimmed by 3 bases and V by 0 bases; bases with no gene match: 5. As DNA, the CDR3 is TGCAGTGCTAGAGACCCTACAGGGGCCAATCAGCCCCAGCATTTT. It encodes CSARDPTGANQPQHF.